These 20 T cell receptor beta chains share one sample of origin, sequenced in a study of CD8 T cells in ankylosing spondylitis. Their antigen targets remain unknown. General study findings and limits: Made up of about eight highly homologous variants, a TCR beta motif appeared characteristic of ankylosing spondylitis blood.

MiXCR, applied by TCRdb to the 5' RACE reads, yields one record per CDR3 protein. The sample consists of some 330,000 distinct CDR3 sequences, roughly 8% of them appearing once. Material: blood, either unsorted or a sorted T cell fraction (not recorded which). The receptors derive from a male donor with ankylosing spondylitis.

The chain recombines TRBV11-1 with TRBJ2-3; a possible D gene is TRBD1 (6 bases). The CDR3 runs 15 residues. The V and J ends lost 5 bases and 0 bases respectively, with 12 bases between them. Germline V gives CDR1 SGHAT, CDR2 FQDESV (reference sequence). The CDR3 reads CASSPWTASTDTQYF. CDR3 nucleotides: TGTGCCAGCAGCCCCTGGACAGCCAGCACAGATACGCAGTATTTT.

This clonotype has at least ten counts. DNA for the CDR3: TGTGCCAGCAGCTTATCAGGGGGTGGCACTGAAGCTTTCTTT. Translation: CASSLSGGGTEAFF. This chain links TRBV7-2 with TRBJ1-1; 7 bases are a match to TRBD1. V lost 2 bases, J lost 4 bases, and 4 bases stayed unmatched. This CDR3 contains 14 residues. Germline-derived CDR1 and CDR2 are SGHTA and FQGNSA.

The J gene is TRBJ2-5, the V gene TRBV11-3, with D possibly TRBD2 on 5 matching bases. This CDR3 is built from 13 residues. CDR1 is SGHNT, CDR2 YENEEA, per germline. V lost 5 bases to trimming and J lost 4 bases, with 11 bases between them. The CDR3 bases are TGTGCCAGCAGCCGGGGAGCGTCAGAGACCCAGTACTTC. Translating gives CASSRGASETQYF.

There are a few counts of this clonotype. This chain links TRBV15 with TRBJ2-3, with TRBD1 matching over 9 bases. CDR3 length: 14 amino acids. V shed 4 bases and J 3 bases; nucleotides not matched to a gene: 2. Germline CDR1 and CDR2: LNHNV and YYDKDF (reference sequence). DNA for the CDR3: TGTGCCACCAGCAAAGGACAGGGGACAGATACGCAGTATTTT. Protein product: CATSKGQGTDTQYF.

This clonotype has only a few counts. V is TRBV15 and J is TRBJ1-3; no clear D gene. The CDR3 extends over 15 amino acids. The germline gives CDR1 LNHNV, CDR2 YYDKDF (reference sequence). Trimming pared 5 bases from V and 0 bases from J, leaving 11 bases between. CDR3 protein: CATSLHVSSGNTIYF. The CDR3 DNA reads TGTGCCACCAGCCTACACGTCTCCTCTGGAAACACCATATATTTT.

This chain connects TRBV5-1 to TRBJ2-1; D unresolved. V was clipped by 4 bases and J by 4 bases, with 9 bases between them. Germline CDR1 is SGHRS and CDR2 is YFSETQ. The CDR3 has 13 residues. Written as DNA, the CDR3 is TGCGCCAGCAGCCTGACCCCTTACAATGAGCAGTTCTTC. Protein product: CASSLTPYNEQFF.

This clonotype was seen more than once but under ten times. The chain combines TRBV7-2 with TRBJ2-7, with 11 positions matching TRBD2. The CDR3 is 15 residues long. V dropped 1 base and J dropped 5; count of bases not matched to a gene: 4. The germline V gene encodes CDR1 SGHTA and CDR2 FQGNSA. CDR3 DNA: TGTGCCAGCAGCTTAGTAGCGGGAGGGCCTGACGAGCAGTACTTC. Translation: CASSLVAGGPDEQYF.

The rearrangement links TRBV7-3 to TRBJ2-6, with a weak D call TRBD2 (5 bases). Trimming removed 6 bases from V and 1 base from J, with 13 bases in between. This CDR3 comprises 16 residues. CDR1 is SGHTA, CDR2 FQGTGA, per germline. The CDR3 coding sequence is TGTGCCAGCAGTTCACTTACGGGGTCTGGGGCCAACGTCCTGACTTTC. Protein sequence: CASSSLTGSGANVLTF. The full variable domain, with the rest looked up from reference TRBV7-3 and TRBJ2-6, is GAGVSQTPSNKVTEKGKYVELRCDPISGHTALYWYRQSLGQGPEFLIYFQGTGAADDSGLPNDRFFAVRPEGSVSTLKIQRTERGDSAVYLCASSSLTGSGANVLTFGAGSRLTVL.

The chain recombines TRBV11-2 with TRBJ1-1; D is undetermined. Trimming left V 2 bases short and J 0 bases short, with 7 bases between. CDR3 length: 14 residues. CDR1 SGHAT and CDR2 FQNNGV come from the germline V gene. CDR3 protein: CASSLSMMNTEAFF. CDR3 nucleotides: TGTGCCAGCAGCTTATCAATGATGAACACTGAAGCTTTCTTT. Looking up the rest from reference TRBV11-2 and TRBJ1-1 gives the full variable domain: EAGVAQSPRYKIIEKRQSVAFWCNPISGHATLYWYQQILGQGPKLLIQFQNNGVVDDSQLPKDRFSAERLKGVDSTLKIQPAKLEDSAVYLCASSLSMMNTEAFFGQGTRLTVV.

This rearrangement joins TRBV12-3 or TRBV12-4 to TRBJ1-4, with D maybe TRBD1 (5 bases). V was clipped by 6 bases and J by 8 bases, with 7 bases between them. The CDR3 length is 11 residues. Here the CDR3 reads CASSRTEKLFF. The CDR3 coding sequence is TGTGCCAGCAGCAGGACAGAAAAACTGTTTTTT.

This clonotype was recorded many times. The chain links TRBV7-8 to TRBJ2-7; D uncertain. CDR1 is SGHVS, CDR2 FQNEAQ, per germline. V was cut by 5 bases and J by 0 bases, with 17 bases left in between. This CDR3 is 16 amino acids long. As DNA, the CDR3 is TGTGCCAGCAGCCTAGACCTTCCTAGAAGCTCCTACGAGCAGTACTTC. Protein sequence: CASSLDLPRSSYEQYF. Complete variable domain (other parts from reference TRBV7-8 and TRBJ2-7): GAGVSQSPRYKVAKRGQDVALRCDPISGHVSLFWYQQALGQGPEFLTYFQNEAQLDKSGLPSDRFFAERPEGSVSTLKIQRTQQEDSAVYLCASSLDLPRSSYEQYFGPGTRLTVT.

This clonotype was counted only a few times. An end of the junction differs from the germline gene, which may be a read error. This sequence joins TRBV29-1 and TRBJ2-7; TRBD1 is a possible D gene (5 bases). Germline V gene sequence: CDR1 SQVTM, CDR2 ANQGSEA. The CDR3 sequence is 12 residues long. The CDR3 protein is CSVEGATYEQYF. In DNA, the CDR3 is TGCAGCGTCGAAGGGGCCACCTACGAGCAGTACTTC.

This clonotype showed up many times. This rearrangement joins TRBV5-1 to TRBJ2-3; D gene unclear. This CDR3 contains 13 residues. V gave up 5 bases and J gave up 6 bases, with 13 bases separating them. Germline CDR1 and CDR2: SGHRS and YFSETQ. The CDR3 is CASSGDLRDTQYF. Written as DNA, the CDR3 is TGCGCCAGCAGTGGGGATCTCCGGGATACGCAGTATTTT.

This clonotype was observed many times. The rearrangement uses TRBV7-2 and TRBJ1-6, with D possibly matching TRBD1 (6 bases). Germline loops: CDR1 SGHTA, CDR2 FQGNSA. Trimming removed 3 bases from V and 10 bases from J, with 16 bases in between. This CDR3 is built from 15 residues. CDR3 nucleotide sequence: TGTGCCAGCAGCTTTGCGGCGGGGGCCGACTCACCCCTCCACTTT. It yields the protein CASSFAAGADSPLHF.

This clonotype was counted ten times or more. The V gene is TRBV6-2 or TRBV6-3, the J gene TRBJ1-4; D possibly corresponds to TRBD1 (6 bases). Trimming removed 5 bases from V and 0 bases from J, with 13 bases in between. This CDR3 is 16 amino acids long. Looked up from germline, CDR1 is MNHEY and CDR2 is SVGEGT. The CDR3 loop reads CASSPRTDSTNEKLFF. The DNA for the CDR3 is TGTGCCAGCAGTCCAAGGACAGATTCAACTAATGAAAAACTGTTTTTT.

This clonotype came up many times. The rearrangement joins TRBV27 to TRBJ2-1, with 7 bases fitting TRBD2. After removal of 6 bases from V and 4 bases from J, the junction contained 6 bases not matched to a gene. The length of the CDR3 is 14 residues. The germline V gene has CDR1 MNHEY and CDR2 SMNVEV (reference sequence). CDR3 coding DNA: TGTGCCAGCAGCCAGGGACTACCTTACAATGAGCAGTTCTTC. It translates to CASSQGLPYNEQFF.

There are a few counts of this clonotype. The chain carries TRBV29-1 and TRBJ2-3, with D uncertain. V lost 5 bases, J lost 2 bases, and 5 bases lay in between. Germline V gene data show CDR1 as SQVTM and CDR2 as ANQGSEA. The CDR3 has 11 residues. Written as DNA, the CDR3 is TGCAGCGTTCGGTACACAGATACGCAGTATTTT. As protein: CSVRYTDTQYF.

The chain couples TRBV7-2 to TRBJ1-6, with D hard to call. The CDR3 contains 16 residues. Trimming left V 1 base short and J 8 bases short, with 15 bases between. CDR1 and CDR2 (germline): SGHTA, FQGNSA. CDR3 sequence (DNA): TGTGCCAGCAGCTTAGTGAGCGGCCTGGGGTATTCACCCCTCCACTTT. It yields the protein CASSLVSGLGYSPLHF. The full variable domain, with the rest looked up from reference TRBV7-2 and TRBJ1-6, is GAGVSQSPSNKVTEKGKDVELRCDPISGHTALYWYRQSLGQGLEFLIYFQGNSAPDKSGLPSDRFSAERTGGSVSTLTIQRTQQEDSAVYLCASSLVSGLGYSPLHFGNGTRLTVT.

This clonotype occurred many times. The CDR3 here is CASTREGGPANEQFF. In DNA form, the CDR3 reads TGTGCCAGCACCCGGGAGGGAGGGCCCGCCAATGAGCAGTTCTTC. The chain couples TRBV12-3 or TRBV12-4 to TRBJ2-1, with 8 bases identical to TRBD2. The CDR3 is made up of 15 amino acids. The V and J ends lost 7 bases and 6 bases, in that order; junction bases with no gene match: 11.

The chain uses TRBV7-9 and TRBJ1-2; D remains unclear. Trimming shortened V by 0 bases and J by 7 bases, and 6 bases separated the two germline ends. The CDR3 has 12 residues. CDR1 and CDR2 (germline): SEHNR, FQNEAQ (reference sequence). CDR3 amino acids: CASSLAQLGYTF. The CDR3 DNA is TGTGCCAGCAGCTTAGCGCAGCTTGGCTACACCTTC.